This TCR beta chain was recovered during a study of T cells in Graves' hyperthyroidism and ophthalmopathy. This clonotype showed up many times. Antigen: not known. The investigators amplified TCR beta CDR3 regions from RNA transcripts. The primer set for the first-round RT-PCR of the TCR CDR3 was HTBI. TCRdb recomputed calls from the multiplex PCR reads with MiXCR, one row per CDR3 protein. The sample shows about 520,000 distinct CDR3 sequences, 20% of them seen only once. Stable Graves' hyperthyroidism meant no ophthalmopathy progression within 18 months. Germline V gives CDR1 MNHEY, CDR2 SVGAGI. After removal of 7 bases from V and 0 bases from J, the junction contained 10 bases not matched to a gene. There are 17 residues in the CDR3. Study outcomes and limitations: Stable hyperthyroidism and ophthalmopathy were separated using 13 V-J signatures. Most thyroid clonotypes expanded above 0.001 appeared in blood too.

This chain connects TRBV6-5 to TRBJ1-5, with 9 bases that match TRBD1. The receptor was derived from a young man with Graves' hyperthyroidism. Sequencing was performed on blood. The CDR3 region has the DNA TGTGCCAGCAACCCAACCGGGACAGGGCTTAGCAATCAGCCCCAGCATTTT. Translating gives CASNPTGTGLSNQPQHF.